The 27 T cell receptor beta chains reported below all come from one sample, sequenced in a study of vaccination effects on CD4 cells after COVID-19. Expansion of antigen-specific CD4+ T cells with viral peptide pools was carried out by the ViraFEST assay before sequencing. The authors isolated CD4+ T cells after 10 days of culture. Participants received two doses of either the BNT162b2 or mRNA-1273 vaccine. Data came from immunoSEQ multiplex PCR; TCRdb stores just in-frame clones and leaves some out. The sample records roughly 70,000 clones, roughly 79% being singletons. Which antigens these TCRs recognize remains unknown. The sample here was CD4+ T cells from PBMCs cultured with HCoV-OC43 spike peptides, taken after COVID-19 vaccination. The subset here: HCoV-OC43 spike overlapping peptide pool stimulation. Receptors were obtained from a human donor who received a COVID-19 vaccine.

V usage is TRBV4-3 and J usage is TRBJ1-2; TRBD1 might be the D (5 bases). Trimming removed 1 base from V and 4 bases from J, with 16 bases in between. The CDR3 has 16 amino acids. The germline gives CDR1 LGHNA, CDR2 YSLEER. In DNA, the CDR3 is TGCGCCAGCAGCCAAGGAAGGGCGGGGGGAAGCTATGGCTACACCTTC. This gives the protein CASSQGRAGGSYGYTF.

V gene TRBV6-5 combines with J gene TRBJ1-2; 9 bases line up with TRBD1. Germline loops: CDR1 MNHEY, CDR2 SVGAGI. V trimming: 0 bases; J trimming: 5 bases; junction bases outside the gene matches: 4. The length of the CDR3 is 15 residues. CDR3 nucleotide sequence: TGTGCCAGCAGTTACTCGGGACAGGGTTTTTATGGCTACACCTTC. This encodes CASSYSGQGFYGYTF.

The chain carries TRBV6-5 and TRBJ2-7, with 8 bases fitting TRBD1. This CDR3 spans 13 amino acids. CDR1 is MNHEY and CDR2 is SVGAGI in the germline V gene. V lost 8 bases and J lost 2; bases outside the gene matches: 5. CDR3 sequence reads: CASSRTGPYEQYV. CDR3 in DNA: TGTGCCAGCTCCAGGACAGGGCCCTACGAGCAGTACGTC.

This chain's CDR3 is CASSLRREDYTF. The DNA of the CDR3 is TGTGCCAGCAGCTTGCGCAGGGAAGACTACACCTTC. The V call is TRBV7-2, the J call TRBJ1-2; tentative D call: TRBD1 (5 bases). V was shortened by 3 bases and J by 10 bases, with 12 bases between the two germline ends. Germline lookup yields CDR1 SGHTA and CDR2 FQGNSA. The CDR3 has 12 residues.

This clone was recorded only once. The gene calls are TRBV5-8 and TRBJ1-1; tentative D call: TRBD1 (5 bases). Germline V gene lookup returns CDR1 SGHTS and CDR2 YDEGEE. V was shortened by 2 bases and J by 11 bases, with 10 bases between the two germline ends. The CDR3 totals 11 residues. CDR3 nucleotides: TGTGCCAGCAGCTTCGAGCCAGGGGCTTTCTTT. The encoded protein is CASSFEPGAFF.

This chain links TRBV27 with TRBJ1-4; D gene ambiguous. Germline CDR1 MNHEY, CDR2 SMNVEV (reference sequence). With 6 bases removed from V and 8 bases from J, the gap between germline ends came to 16 bases. There are 14 residues in the CDR3. CDR3 DNA: TGTGCCAGCAGGACATACGGGTCCGCAGAAAAACTGTTTTTT. Protein: CASRTYGSAEKLFF.

The CDR3 protein is CASSPWGERYGYTF. DNA for the CDR3: TGTGCCAGCAGTCCCTGGGGAGAACGCTATGGCTACACCTTC. The J gene is TRBJ1-2, the V gene TRBV6-5; D call uncertain. Looked up from germline, CDR1 is MNHEY and CDR2 is SVGAGI. Trimming removed 5 bases from V and 4 bases from J, with 14 bases in between. The CDR3 contains 14 residues.

The chain employs TRBV6-5 and TRBJ1-4; D might be TRBD1 (5 bases). V was shortened by 8 bases and J by 3 bases, with 7 bases between the two germline ends. CDR3 length: 12 amino acids. Germline V gives CDR1 MNHEY, CDR2 SVGAGI. CDR3 sequence (DNA): TGTGCCAGCCGGGACCCTAATGAAAAACTGTTTTTT. The encoded protein is CASRDPNEKLFF.

The J gene is TRBJ1-4, the V gene TRBV25-1; maybe TRBD1 (6 bases). Trimming removed 3 bases from V and 1 base from J, with 15 bases in between. Germline V gene sequence: CDR1 MGHDK, CDR2 SYGVNS. The CDR3 contains 17 residues. CDR3 protein: CASSELNGGGTNEKLFF. CDR3 coding DNA: TGTGCCAGCAGTGAGCTAAATGGGGGCGGAACTAATGAAAAACTGTTTTTT.

The CDR3 DNA reads TGTGCCTGGACCTGGGGGGACTCCCGTCCTGAGCAGTTCTTC. Residues: CAWTWGDSRPEQFF. The rearrangement uses TRBV30 and TRBJ2-1; possibly TRBD2 for D (6 bases). Germline lookup yields CDR1 GTSNPN and CDR2 SVGIG (reference sequence). The CDR3 is 14 amino acids. V lost 4 bases and J lost 9, with 19 bases in between.

This chain links TRBV10-2 with TRBJ1-2; D remains ambiguous. Trimming shortened V by 8 bases and J by 0 bases, and 4 bases separated the two germline ends. The germline CDR1 and CDR2 sequences are WSHSY and SAAADI. The CDR3 is 11 residues long. Written as DNA, the CDR3 is TGCGCCAGCGGGACTAACTATGGCTACACCTTC. Its translation is CASGTNYGYTF.

The chain employs TRBV18 and TRBJ1-2; D not certain. CDR3 length equals 13 residues. Trimming shortened V by 3 bases and J by 7 bases, and 12 bases separated the two germline ends. In germline, CDR1 is KGHSH, CDR2 LQKENI. Here the CDR3 DNA reads TGTGCCAGCTCACCCTCTTCGCCGCGTGGCTACACCTTC. This codes for CASSPSSPRGYTF.

This clone appeared a few times. The chain is built from TRBV10-2 and TRBJ1-6; possible D gene TRBD1, 5 bases. V lost 10 bases and J 10 bases, leaving 20 bases between the germline ends. The length of the CDR3 is 14 residues. Germline CDR1 is WSHSY and CDR2 is SAAADI. CDR3: CATNPLGGASPLHF. CDR3 in DNA: TGCGCCACAAATCCCCTGGGAGGGGCGTCACCCCTCCACTTT.

The chain couples TRBV6-5 to TRBJ1-4; 7 bases line up with TRBD1. CDR1 and CDR2 (germline): MNHEY, SVGAGI. V lost 3 bases to trimming and J lost 7 bases; unmatched junction nucleotides: 8. This CDR3 is 15 amino acids long. CDR3 sequence (DNA): TGTGCCAGCAGTTATTACAGGGGAGAGGGTGAAAAACTGTTTTTT. It yields the protein CASSYYRGEGEKLFF.

The genes are TRBV27 and TRBJ1-1; D not resolved. This CDR3 is 14 amino acids long. Trimming left V 1 base short and J 7 bases short, with 13 bases between. Germline V gene lookup returns CDR1 MNHEY and CDR2 SMNVEV (reference sequence). CDR3 sequence (DNA): TGTGCCAGCAGTTTATACGGACGGACGGTTGAAGCTTTCTTT. It codes for CASSLYGRTVEAFF.

V usage is TRBV6-4 and J usage is TRBJ1-5; D gene uncertain. CDR3 length: 13 residues. Trimming removed 6 bases at V and 5 bases at J, with 11 bases between. Germline CDR1 and CDR2: MRHNA and SNTAGT. CDR3 loop: CASSLNLDQPQHF. CDR3 nucleotide sequence: TGTGCCAGCAGCCTGAATCTGGATCAGCCCCAGCATTTT.

The genes are TRBV10-3 and TRBJ2-2; perhaps TRBD2 as D (6 bases). The germline CDR1 and CDR2 sequences are ENHRY and SYGVKD. The germline V and J ends were trimmed by 6 bases and 0 bases, with 8 bases remaining between them. This CDR3 comprises 14 residues. The CDR3 bases are TGTGCCATCAGGCCGGGAGCGAACACCGGGGAGCTGTTTTTT. Its protein is CAIRPGANTGELFF.

The V call is TRBV7-9, the J call TRBJ1-3; D unclear. This CDR3 is 11 amino acids long. Trimming stripped 3 bases from V and 7 bases from J, with 4 bases between. The germline V gene has CDR1 SEHNR and CDR2 FQNEAQ (reference sequence). The CDR3 loop is CASSLSNTIYF. In DNA, the CDR3 is TGTGCCAGCAGCTTGAGCAACACCATATATTTT.

This clone came up a few times. The rearrangement links TRBV5-5 to TRBJ2-5; 7 positions match TRBD2. Germline loops: CDR1 SGHKS, CDR2 YYEKEE (reference sequence). The CDR3 covers 14 residues. V shed 3 bases, J shed 1 base, and the junction held 3 bases outside the gene matches. CDR3 amino acids: CASSSGRGQETQYF. CDR3 DNA: TGTGCCAGCAGCTCTGGGAGGGGCCAAGAGACCCAGTACTTC.

This sequence joins TRBV27 and TRBJ1-1; 9 bases are a match to TRBD1. Trimming removed 6 bases from V and 6 bases from J; junction bases left unmatched: 14. The CDR3 contains 16 residues. Germline V gene data show CDR1 as MNHEY and CDR2 as SMNVEV (reference sequence). CDR3 sequence: CASSPYPGQGHAEAFF. The CDR3 DNA is TGTGCCAGCAGCCCGTACCCCGGACAGGGGCACGCTGAAGCTTTCTTT.

The genes are TRBV14 and TRBJ1-5, with a possible D match to TRBD1 (6 bases). This CDR3 has 13 residues. Germline loops: CDR1 SGHDN, CDR2 FVKESK. V lost 6 bases to trimming and J lost 4 bases, with 10 bases between them. Here the CDR3 DNA reads TGTGCCAGCAGTCGGGACATAAATCAGCCCCAGCATTTT. It yields the protein CASSRDINQPQHF.

V is TRBV20-1 and J is TRBJ1-3; possibly TRBD1 for D (5 bases). The V and J ends lost 3 bases and 0 bases respectively, with 9 bases between them. CDR3 length: 14 amino acids. Germline V gene sequence: CDR1 DFQATT, CDR2 SNEGSKA (reference sequence). CDR3 sequence (DNA): TGCAGTGCTAGTCTGGGGGGCTCTGGAAACACCATATATTTT. Translating it yields CSASLGGSGNTIYF.

The rearrangement joins TRBV25-1 to TRBJ2-1, with 9 bases matching TRBD2. The CDR3 has 15 amino acids. Germline assignment: CDR1 MGHDK and CDR2 SYGVNS. J gave up 8 bases and V 4 bases, and 9 bases lay outside the gene matches. CDR3 nucleotide sequence: TGTGCCAGCAGTGCGTGGGCGGGGGGGCGCGATGAGCAGTTCTTC. Its protein is CASSAWAGGRDEQFF.

The CDR3 DNA sequence: TGCGCCAGCAGCCTAACAGGGGTGGACACTGAAGCTTTCTTT. It translates to CASSLTGVDTEAFF. V is TRBV5-1 and J is TRBJ1-1; 7 nucleotides match TRBD1. CDR3 length: 14 amino acids. J lost 3 bases, V lost 4 bases, and 6 bases had no gene match. Germline loops: CDR1 SGHRS, CDR2 YFSETQ.

V gene TRBV30 combines with J gene TRBJ2-5; possibly TRBD1 for D (6 bases). Germline V gene lookup returns CDR1 GTSNPN and CDR2 SVGIG (reference sequence). CDR3 length: 14 amino acids. Trimming left V 5 bases short and J 3 bases short, with 16 bases between. In DNA form, the CDR3 reads TGTGCCTGGTTGTCCAGGGGCAAGGAAGAGACCCAGTACTTC. Protein: CAWLSRGKEETQYF.

The chain carries TRBV18 and TRBJ2-1; the match to TRBD1 covers 7 bases. Trimming took 3 bases from V and 13 from J; bases not matched to a gene: 12. Germline-derived CDR1 and CDR2 are KGHSH and LQKENI. The CDR3 consists of 14 residues. The CDR3 sequence is CASSPAQQGRAQFF. CDR3 sequence (DNA): TGTGCCAGCTCACCGGCACAACAGGGGAGAGCCCAGTTCTTC.

The CDR3 DNA reads as TGTGCCAGCAGCTCCCGACAGGGCGGTCACAATGAGCAGTTCTTC. It specifies CASSSRQGGHNEQFF. The chain is built from TRBV5-4 and TRBJ2-1, with TRBD1 matching over 7 bases. Unmatched junction bases numbered 8, after V lost 3 bases and J lost 5 bases. The CDR3 is 15 residues long. Germline CDR1 is SGHNT and CDR2 is YYREEE (reference sequence).